A selection of T cell receptor beta chains follows, all from one sample in a study of blood T cell repertoires in COVID-19. Measured with immunoSEQ multiplex PCR; TCRdb has only the in-frame clones, and not every one. The sample records 150,000 to 200,000 clones, under 90% being singletons. Material: PBMCs or T cells enriched from blood (not recorded which). All receptors derive from a man over 45 who had recovered from COVID-19. The CDR3 runs from the conserved cysteine through the conserved F or W. The D gene is left open where the match is weak. Only part of the rows carry a size: once, few, many, or a class if the clone is expanded.

j_call d_call v_call clone_size cdr3_aa cdr3_nt
TRBJ1-5 . TRBV12-5 . CASGLVQANQPQHF TGTGCTAGTGGTTTGGTACAGGCAAATCAGCCCCAGCATTTT
TRBJ2-2 TRBD2 TRBV5-8 . CASSFRLAGAGELFF TGTGCCAGCAGCTTTCGACTAGCGGGGGCCGGGGAGCTGTTTTTT
TRBJ2-3 . TRBV28 . CASTSLGSDTQYF TGTGCCAGCACCTCCCTCGGGTCAGATACGCAGTATTTT
TRBJ2-7 . TRBV7-6 . CASSFGPRQNQAYEQYF TGTGCCAGCAGCTTCGGGCCACGACAGAACCAGGCCTACGAGCAGTACTTC
TRBJ1-2 TRBD1 TRBV27 . CASSFLVRGQGARGGYTF TGTGCCAGCAGTTTCTTAGTAAGGGGACAGGGGGCGCGTGGTGGCTACACCTTC
TRBJ1-3 . TRBV4-2 once CASSQDGAGGGNTIYF TGTGCCAGCAGCCAAGATGGGGCGGGAGGGGGAAACACCATATATTTT
TRBJ2-1 . TRBV11-1 . CASSPGTRLREQFF TGTGCCAGCTCCCCGGGAACTAGACTAAGGGAGCAGTTCTTC
TRBJ1-5 . TRBV12-3/TRBV12-4 . CASSQIGGTSHF TGTGCCAGCAGTCAGATCGGGGGGACTTCGCATTTT
TRBJ1-2 . TRBV10-1 . CASSESGNYGYTF TGCGCCAGCAGTGAATCAGGAAATTATGGCTACACCTTC
TRBJ2-7 . TRBV3-1/TRBV3-2 . CASKRQESYEQYF TGTGCCAGCAAGCGACAGGAGAGCTACGAGCAGTACTTC
TRBJ2-5 . TRBV4-2 once CASSHRGAETQYF TGTGCCAGCAGCCACAGGGGGGCGGAGACCCAGTACTTC
TRBJ1-6 TRBD1 TRBV2 . CASTSSGQGNSPLHF TGTGCCAGCACCTCGTCGGGACAGGGTAATTCACCCCTCCACTTT